This paragraph reports one TCR beta chain. Its antigen is not identified. CDR1 and CDR2 (germline): SGDLS, YYNGEE. With V trimmed by 3 bases and J by 9 bases, 3 bases remained unmatched. The length of the CDR3 is 12 residues. Production of TCR cDNA was by 5'RACE template switching, which also added a universal primer site and UMIs. One entry per CDR3 protein, called by TCRdb with MiXCR from the 5' RACE reads. The table records approximately 300,000 distinct CDR3 sequences, about 6.6% of them present only once. This record comes from a study of T cells after yellow fever vaccination. Study details: In the case of low-cell-number fractions, SMART-Seq v4 Ultra Low Input was used for preparation.

Points from the study as a whole: A small proportion of clonotypes was detected in both the CD4 and CD8 compartments. At approximately 96% for CD4 and almost 90% for CD8, most primary-vaccination clones showed up again after the booster.

The material sequenced was PBMCs, taken approximately 47 days after the first yellow fever vaccination. V is TRBV9 and J is TRBJ2-3, with TRBD2 matching 8 bases. The clonotype originates from a man aged 18 to 30 who received the YFV17D yellow fever vaccine. The CDR3: CASSGTSNTQYF. The CDR3 DNA reads as TGTGCCAGCAGCGGGACTAGCAACACGCAGTATTTT.